This T cell receptor (beta chain) was found in a study of blood T cell repertoires in COVID-19 (dated by TCRdb to 2020 to 2021). Turning to the overall study: The collaborator samples originated in the United States, Italy and Spain and spanned the acute and convalescent phases of COVID-19. The prospective study material was composed of cDNA or gDNA derived from T cells, B-cell-depleted T cells, or PBMCs. The dataset comprised deeply sampled blood TCRbeta repertoires from subjects exposed to, actively infected with, or recovered from COVID-19. A freely available public database, intended as a resource for researchers studying the immune response to SARS-CoV-2, is where the repertoires were released. The samples were drawn from the first 160 participants of the ongoing ImmuneRACE study and from 1,254 subjects provided by 6 global collaborators. Sample metadata almost always included a de-identified subject ID, COVID-19 status, age in years and sex. Where available, HLA class I and class II types were obtained from metadata supplied by the sample provider rather than from assay-based typing.

Enrolling through a virtual design, the prospective study's participants ranged in age from about 18 to 89 years and lived across roughly 24 United States geographic areas. To assign participants to cohorts, the prospective study relied on clinical history that participants themselves reported in a screening survey and a study questionnaire. Mobile phlebotomists in the prospective study collected whole blood, serum and a nasopharyngeal or oropharyngeal swab from every participant. Participants in the prospective study had the option to provide additional blood draws and questionnaires over an approximately 2-month period. Blood samples from the prospective study were shipped frozen or at room temperature prior to DNA extraction. The immunoSEQ Assay, a bias-controlled multiplex PCR, was used to amplify TCRbeta CDR3 regions from genomic DNA. In the paper's pipeline: The number of nucleated cells in each sample was estimated by amplification of reference gene primers within the assay. To quantify the absolute abundance of each unique TCRbeta CDR3 rearrangement, sequence reads were collapsed and filtered. For each sample, productive Simpson clonality was calculated as the square root of Simpson's diversity index over productive rearrangements. TCRdb retrieved this table from immuneACCESS and kept in-frame rearrangements only. Not all clones are present; in checked studies, unresolved V genes account for under half, and no reason is known for the remainder. D and trimming come from the DNA, and the V and J calls and clone size come from that table. This sample lists 350,000 to 550,000 clones; 70% to 90% were detected once. About 2.1% of the sample rests with the top ten.

On this clone: It has no known antigen specificity. Base qualities are missing; no much larger clone stands one base away.

CDR1 WNHNN and CDR2 SYGVQD are derived from the germline V gene (reference sequence). The germline ends are 12 bases apart after V is trimmed by 3 bases and J by 2 bases. The CDR3 contains 15 residues, cysteine and phenylalanine counted. CDR3 DNA only is kept here, 45 bases in frame from base 1. Study-level results and caveats: How much clinical and demographic metadata was included differed by source and by participant, and the metadata was provided uncurated.

The receptor's source is a woman aged 18 to 35 with acute COVID-19. The receptor chain draws on TRBV10-1 and TRBJ2-3; matching of 6 bases hints at TRBD2 as the D gene. Sequenced input: PBMCs or T cells enriched from blood (not recorded which). The encoded CDR3 is CASSDGGADTDTQYF. At the DNA level, the sequence is TGCGCCAGCAGTGATGGCGGGGCGGACACAGATACGCAGTATTTT.